This T cell receptor beta chain is drawn from a study of blood T cell repertoires in COVID-19. Method: immunoSEQ multiplex PCR; TCRdb's copy keeps in-frame clones and lacks some. This sample yields tens of thousands of clones, of which nearly 90% are seen a single time; roughly 4.3% belongs to the top ten. The CDR3 spans 17 residues. V was cut by 7 bases and J by 1 base, with 20 bases left in between. Germline CDR1 is SGHTA and CDR2 is FQGNSA. The chain employs TRBV7-2 and TRBJ1-3; D is unclear. The sample was peripheral blood. The sequence was collected from a man aged 55 to 70 with acute or convalescent COVID-19. The CDR3 sequence is CASTNRLGRVSGNTIYF. Written as DNA, the CDR3 is TGTGCCAGCACCAACCGGCTAGGGAGGGTATCTGGAAACACCATATATTTT. The variable domain in full, with the rest retrieved from reference TRBV7-2 and TRBJ1-3, is GAGVSQSPSNKVTEKGKDVELRCDPISGHTALYWYRQSLGQGLEFLIYFQGNSAPDKSGLPSDRFSAERTGGSVSTLTIQRTQQEDSAVYLCASTNRLGRVSGNTIYFGEGSWLTVV.